One sample yielded the 18 T cell receptor beta chains listed below, sequenced in a study of shared clonotypes between healthy human individuals. Repertoires were generated with immunoSEQ multiplex PCR, while TCRdb's copy carries only in-frame clones and drops some. The sample records some 2,500,000 clones, 93% being singletons. The specimen sequenced was naive CD4+ T cells from PBMCs. As for subset: CD45RA+ positively selected. These receptors were taken from a man younger than 35 in good health. Some clones in this sample may be carry-over from other donors' samples.

Only one count was recorded for this clone. V gene TRBV4-1 combines with J gene TRBJ2-7; TRBD1 is a possible D gene (5 bases). The CDR3 sequence is 15 residues long. Germline CDR1 and CDR2: MGHRA and YSYEKL. Trimming stripped 6 bases from V and 9 bases from J, with 24 bases between. The CDR3 coding sequence is TGCGCCAGCAGACCTTACCCGACAGAACCCAGGCGGCAGTACTTC. This encodes CASRPYPTEPRRQYF.

This chain connects TRBV18 to TRBJ1-1; TRBD1 matches 9 bases. Germline CDR1 KGHSH, CDR2 LQKENI. V lost 6 bases to trimming and J lost 4 bases; unmatched junction nucleotides: 6. The length of the CDR3 is 14 residues. The DNA of the CDR3 is TGTGCCAGCTCGGATACAGGGGGCTTCACTGAAGCTTTCTTT. Its protein product is CASSDTGGFTEAFF.

This chain's CDR3 is CASSWASGTGGNEQFF. The CDR3, as DNA: TGTGCCAGCAGCTGGGCCTCCGGGACAGGCGGGAATGAGCAGTTCTTC. The rearrangement links TRBV5-5 to TRBJ2-1; the match to TRBD1 covers 8 bases. The V and J ends lost 3 bases and 7 bases, in that order; junction bases with no gene match: 12. The germline gives CDR1 SGHKS, CDR2 YYEKEE (reference sequence). This CDR3 comprises 16 residues. The variable domain in full, completed from reference TRBV5-5 and TRBJ2-1, reads DAGVTQSPTHLIKTRGQQVTLRCSPISGHKSVSWYQQVLGQGPQFIFQYYEKEERGRGNFPDRFSARQFPNYSSELNVNALLLGDSALYLCASSWASGTGGNEQFFGPGTRLTVL.

The chain links TRBV12-5 to TRBJ1-1; D is undetermined. CDR1 LGHNT and CDR2 FRNRAP come from the germline V gene. The V end was cut by 1 base, the J end by 0 bases, with 12 bases between. The CDR3 length is 16 residues. The DNA of the CDR3 is TGTGCTAGTGGTTTGGGCGGGTGGAGAATGAACACTGAAGCTTTCTTT. This sequence encodes CASGLGGWRMNTEAFF.

The V gene is TRBV28, the J gene TRBJ2-7; a weak D match, TRBD2 (6 bases). The CDR3 has 14 amino acids. Between the trimmed V and J ends, which lost 3 bases and 7 bases, there was a span of 16 bases. Germline lookup yields CDR1 MDHEN and CDR2 SYDVKM. The CDR3 protein is CASSLEGWSGEQYF. The CDR3 DNA reads as TGTGCCAGCAGTTTGGAGGGGTGGTCTGGGGAGCAGTACTTC. The whole variable domain, filled in from reference TRBV28 and TRBJ2-7, reads DVKVTQSSRYLVKRTGEKVFLECVQDMDHENMFWYRQDPGLGLRLIYFSYDVKMKEKGDIPEGYSVSREKKERFSLILESASTNQTSMYLCASSLEGWSGEQYFGPGTRLTVT.

This chain links TRBV27 with TRBJ1-1, with D possibly being TRBD1 (5 bases). The V and J ends lost 2 bases and 5 bases respectively, with 18 bases between them. Germline-derived CDR1 and CDR2 are MNHEY and SMNVEV (reference sequence). The CDR3 loop spans 16 amino acids. This CDR3 is CASSLGTGGGGTEAFF. In nucleotides, the CDR3 is TGTGCCAGCAGTTTAGGGACTGGGGGGGGTGGGACTGAAGCTTTCTTT.

In this sample, this clone turned up a few times. The chain carries TRBV5-1 and TRBJ1-3; D remains ambiguous. The CDR3 consists of 14 residues. From germline, CDR1 is SGHRS and CDR2 YFSETQ. With 7 bases removed from V and 0 bases from J, the gap between germline ends came to 11 bases. The CDR3, as DNA: TGCGCCAGCGCGGGCGGCAGCTCTGGAAACACCATATATTTT. Translation gives CASAGGSSGNTIYF.

Here the CDR3 reads CASSPTPRREVAYEQYF. The CDR3 region has the DNA TGTGCCAGCAGCCCTACCCCACGGCGGGAGGTCGCTTACGAGCAGTACTTC. V usage is TRBV5-4 and J usage is TRBJ2-7; 8 positions agree with TRBD2. Germline CDR1 is SGHNT and CDR2 is YYREEE (reference sequence). The CDR3 consists of 17 residues. The junction had 16 bases not matched to a gene; V was cut back by 4 bases and J by 4 bases.

V gene TRBV28 combines with J gene TRBJ1-1; 7 bases line up with TRBD1. The CDR3 is 12 residues long. Unmatched junction bases numbered 4, after V lost 5 bases and J lost 7 bases. Per germline, CDR1 MDHEN and CDR2 SYDVKM. The CDR3 loop reads CASSTSGGEAFF. The CDR3 DNA reads TGTGCCAGCAGTACATCAGGGGGTGAAGCTTTCTTT.

This clone was seen more than once but under ten times. Other DNA sequences from this sample encode an identical CDR3 as well. The chain employs TRBV30 and TRBJ1-1; a weak D match, TRBD1 (5 bases). V was cut by 2 bases and J by 3 bases, with 7 bases left in between. The CDR3 covers 12 residues. Germline V CDR1 and CDR2: GTSNPN, SVGIG (reference sequence). For the CDR3, the DNA is TGTGCCTGGAGTCGGGGGTACACTGAAGCTTTCTTT. Translated: CAWSRGYTEAFF.

This sequence joins TRBV7-2 and TRBJ1-5; TRBD1 matches 8 bases. This CDR3 contains 14 residues. Germline CDR1 reads SGHTA; CDR2 reads FQGNSA. The V segment lost 2 bases and the J segment 5 bases; nucleotides outside the gene matches: 2. CDR3 sequence (DNA): TGTGCCAGCAGCTTATCACAGGGGGATCAGCCCCAGCATTTT. Amino acids: CASSLSQGDQPQHF.

CDR3 sequence (DNA): TGTGCCAGCAGTTCTGCCCCAGGGGTGGAGACCCAGTACTTC. Encoded protein: CASSSAPGVETQYF. This chain joins TRBV6-6 and TRBJ2-5; a possible D gene is TRBD1 (6 bases). The V end lost 4 bases, the J end lost 5 bases, and 14 bases lay between the germline ends. Germline assignment: CDR1 MNHNY and CDR2 SVGAGI (reference sequence). This CDR3 comprises 14 residues.

This chain links TRBV2 with TRBJ2-5, with a tentative D call TRBD2 (5 bases). The CDR3 runs to 16 residues. Germline CDR1 reads SNHLY; CDR2 reads FYNNEI. Trimming stripped 5 bases from V and 5 bases from J, with 21 bases between. DNA of the CDR3: TGTGCCAGCAGTTCCCGTTTAGCCGGGGTAGGGGAGACCCAGTACTTC. It codes for CASSSRLAGVGETQYF.

The chain carries TRBV5-1 and TRBJ2-3, with D perhaps TRBD1 (6 bases). The CDR3 extends over 15 amino acids. Germline assignment: CDR1 SGHRS and CDR2 YFSETQ. V was trimmed by 0 bases and J by 2 bases, leaving 10 bases between them. Here the CDR3 reads CASSLAPGDTDTQYF. The CDR3 region has the DNA TGCGCCAGCAGCTTGGCTCCAGGGGACACAGATACGCAGTATTTT.

The rearrangement links TRBV5-1 to TRBJ1-4; possibly TRBD1 for D (5 bases). Trimming took off 0 bases at V and 0 bases at J, with 12 bases between the two ends. The germline V gene has CDR1 SGHRS and CDR2 YFSETQ. The CDR3 loop spans 17 amino acids. In nucleotides, the CDR3 is TGCGCCAGCAGCTTGGGAGCGGGACCCGCAACTAATGAAAAACTGTTTTTT. Translation gives CASSLGAGPATNEKLFF.

The V gene is TRBV27, the J gene TRBJ1-6, with a weak D call TRBD1 (5 bases). V lost 6 bases, J lost 9 bases, and 18 bases lay in between. The CDR3 contains 15 residues. The germline gives CDR1 MNHEY, CDR2 SMNVEV (reference sequence). The DNA of the CDR3 is TGTGCCAGCAGGGCACCCGGGTCGGGGGTTTCACCCCTCCACTTT. It is translated as CASRAPGSGVSPLHF.

The chain combines TRBV18 with TRBJ2-1; TRBD2 matches 7 bases. CDR1 and CDR2 (germline): KGHSH, LQKENI. The CDR3 sequence is 18 residues long. Trimming cost V 1 base and J 2 bases; bases outside gene matches: 11. CDR3 coding DNA: TGTGCCAGCTCACCACGTCTAGCGGCGAAGAGTACCTACAATGAGCAGTTCTTC. Translation: CASSPRLAAKSTYNEQFF.

V and J are TRBV18 and TRBJ2-7, with D possibly matching TRBD1 (6 bases). This CDR3 spans 15 amino acids. Germline CDR1 KGHSH, CDR2 LQKENI. Trimming cost V 5 bases and J 6 bases, with 20 bases left between them. This chain's CDR3 is CASSNRRGRPSEQYF. The CDR3 DNA reads as TGTGCCAGCTCAAACCGCAGGGGCCGTCCGTCCGAGCAGTACTTC.